These T cell receptor beta chains were read from a single sample in a study of shared clonotypes between healthy human individuals. TCRdb's copy holds only in-frame clones and misses some; the assay was immunoSEQ multiplex PCR. The data hold around 1,100,000 clones, with around three quarters observed a single time. The sequenced sample was memory CD4+ T cells from PBMCs. The receptor set was obtained from a man younger than 35 in good health. Some clones in this sample may be carry-over from other donors' samples. Both conserved end residues are part of each CDR3. The D gene is left open where the match is weak. Clone size, where shown, is once, few, many, or a class for clones that have expanded.

j_gene | abundance | v_gene | d_gene | CDR3aa | CDR3nt
TRBJ1-1 | - | TRBV4-1 | - | CASSQVGTMNTEAFF | TGCGCCAGCAGCCAAGTAGGGACCATGAACACTGAAGCTTTCTTT
TRBJ2-7 | - | TRBV4-1 | TRBD1 | CASSQDNRGLGYEQYF | TGCGCCAGCAGCCAAGATAACAGGGGGCTAGGGTACGAGCAGTACTTC
TRBJ2-1 | - | TRBV4-1 | TRBD2 | CASSRRLDPAGLSNEQFF | TGCGCCAGCAGCCGAAGATTGGACCCAGCGGGATTGTCTAATGAGCAGTTCTTC
TRBJ2-6 | - | TRBV19 | - | CASSLSPAGRASGANVLTF | TGTGCCAGTAGTCTGAGTCCGGCGGGTAGGGCTTCTGGGGCCAACGTCCTGACTTTC
TRBJ1-1 | - | TRBV15 | - | CATSRDWSWDTEAFF | TGTGCCACCAGCAGAGATTGGAGCTGGGATACTGAAGCTTTCTTT
TRBJ1-1 | - | TRBV5-1 | - | CASSLGVSAEAFF | TGCGCCAGCAGCTTGGGGGTTTCGGCTGAAGCTTTCTTT
TRBJ2-7 | few | TRBV7-2 | - | CASSLLNEQYF | TGTGCCAGCAGCTTACTAAATGAGCAGTACTTC
TRBJ2-3 | - | TRBV27 | - | CASRAWDTQYF | TGTGCCAGCAGGGCCTGGGATACGCAGTATTTT
TRBJ1-4 | once | TRBV7-2 | - | CASSLATNEKLFF | TGTGCCAGCAGCTTAGCAACTAATGAAAAACTGTTTTTT
TRBJ2-1 | - | TRBV14 | TRBD2 | CASSQGAGVVGEQFF | TGTGCCAGCAGCCAAGGCGCGGGAGTTGTAGGTGAGCAGTTCTTC
TRBJ1-5 | - | TRBV30 | TRBD1 | CAWAGTVGNQPQHF | TGTGCCTGGGCCGGGACAGTGGGCAATCAGCCCCAGCATTTT
TRBJ2-5 | - | TRBV7-8 | - | CASSLQRGETQYF | TGTGCCAGCAGCCTACAGAGGGGAGAGACCCAGTACTTC
TRBJ2-7 | few | TRBV4-2 | - | CASSQAPPGGTEQYF | TGTGCCAGCAGCCAAGCCCCGCCTGGGGGGACCGAGCAGTACTTC
TRBJ2-5 | - | TRBV5-1 | - | CASSLVGPQETQYF | TGCGCCAGCAGCTTGGTAGGCCCTCAAGAGACCCAGTACTTC
TRBJ2-2 | - | TRBV2 | - | CASSPRILGRATRNTGELFF | TGTGCCAGCAGTCCACGGATCTTGGGCAGGGCAACTCGTAACACCGGGGAGCTGTTTTTT
TRBJ1-6 | - | TRBV30 | - | CACGRLNSPLHF | TGTGCCTGCGGCAGGCTCAATTCACCCCTCCACTTT
TRBJ1-2 | - | TRBV7-9 | TRBD1 | CASSLGQGPHYGYTF | TGTGCCAGCAGCCTGGGACAGGGCCCACACTATGGCTACACCTTC
TRBJ1-1 | - | TRBV11-1 | - | CASSLVRHTEAFF | TGTGCCAGCAGCTTAGTGAGGCACACTGAAGCTTTCTTT
TRBJ2-3 | - | TRBV5-1 | TRBD2 | CASSRTSGRDTQYF | TGCGCCAGCAGCCGAACTAGCGGGAGAGATACGCAGTATTTT
TRBJ1-2 | - | TRBV4-1 | - | CASSQNRRGYTF | TGCGCCAGCAGCCAAAACCGTCGGGGCTACACCTTC
TRBJ2-7 | - | TRBV4-2 | TRBD2 | CASSQDKLAGGREQYF | TGTGCCAGCAGCCAAGATAAACTAGCGGGAGGGAGGGAGCAGTACTTC
TRBJ1-1 | - | TRBV14 | - | CASSQEQPGSEAFF | TGTGCCAGCAGCCAAGAACAGCCGGGCTCTGAAGCTTTCTTT
TRBJ2-2 | - | TRBV7-2 | - | CASSLNGGELFF | TGTGCCAGCAGCTTAAACGGCGGGGAGCTGTTTTTT
TRBJ2-4 | - | TRBV6-5 | - | CASSYGGGNIQYF | TGTGCCAGCAGTTACGGCGGAGGAAACATTCAGTACTTC
TRBJ2-7 | - | TRBV10-3 | TRBD2 | CAISGASGRDEQYF | TGTGCCATCAGTGGGGCTAGCGGGAGGGACGAGCAGTACTTC
TRBJ1-5 | - | TRBV27 | - | CASRTDRYSNQPQHF | TGTGCCAGCAGGACAGACAGGTATAGCAATCAGCCCCAGCATTTT
TRBJ2-5 | - | TRBV18 | TRBD2 | CASSRAASGGGETQYF | TGTGCCAGCTCACGAGCGGCTAGCGGGGGTGGAGAGACCCAGTACTTC
TRBJ2-1 | once | TRBV12-5 | TRBD2 | CASGPGGSAYNEQFF | TGTGCTAGTGGTCCCGGCGGGAGCGCATACAATGAGCAGTTCTTC
TRBJ1-5 | - | TRBV30 | TRBD1 | CAWTPAGGQPQHF | TGTGCCTGGACCCCGGCAGGGGGCCAGCCCCAGCATTTT
TRBJ1-5 | - | TRBV19 | TRBD1 | CASSVTGANQPQHF | TGTGCCAGTAGCGTGACAGGGGCCAATCAGCCCCAGCATTTT
TRBJ2-7 | - | TRBV14 | TRBD1 | CASSSRQGPDEQYF | TGTGCCAGCAGCTCCCGACAGGGCCCCGACGAGCAGTACTTC
TRBJ2-1 | - | TRBV5-4 | TRBD2 | CASSSTTLRSGRERFF | TGTGCCAGCAGCTCCACAACTTTACGCAGCGGGAGGGAGCGGTTCTTC
TRBJ2-1 | - | TRBV4-1 | - | CASSQESRHQYNEQFF | TGCGCCAGCAGCCAAGAGTCCCGACACCAATACAATGAGCAGTTCTTC
TRBJ1-1 | - | TRBV28 | - | CASRPGALNTEAFF | TGTGCCAGCAGGCCTGGGGCTTTGAACACTGAAGCTTTCTTT
TRBJ2-5 | - | TRBV5-1 | - | CASSLGGVQETQYF | TGCGCCAGCAGCTTGGGGGGAGTACAAGAGACCCAGTACTTC
TRBJ1-2 | few | TRBV28 | - | CASSLNDYGYTF | TGTGCCAGCAGTTTAAATGACTATGGCTACACCTTC
TRBJ1-2 | - | TRBV5-4 | TRBD1 | CASSTGTGGARGYTF | TGTGCCAGCAGCACAGGGACAGGGGGCGCGCGGGGCTACACCTTC
TRBJ1-5 | - | TRBV6-5 | TRBD1 | CASSYRYRQGGQPQHF | TGTGCCAGCAGTTACCGGTACCGACAGGGAGGTCAGCCCCAGCATTTT
TRBJ1-5 | few | TRBV2 | TRBD1 | CASSAGQDFNQPQHF | TGTGCCAGCAGTGCCGGACAGGACTTCAATCAGCCCCAGCATTTT
TRBJ2-7 | - | TRBV6-6 | TRBD2 | CASSYGPSGAYEQYF | TGTGCCAGCAGTTACGGTCCTAGCGGTGCCTACGAGCAGTACTTC